This section outlines one T cell receptor (beta chain) sequence together with its context. Its antigen remains unidentified. In the PCR, 60 Vbeta and 13 Jbeta primers were used. TCRdb's copy holds only in-frame clones and misses some; the assay was immunoSEQ multiplex PCR. The sample shows 30,000 to 45,000 clones, roughly 88% of them seen only once. The CDR3 is made up of 14 amino acids. In germline, CDR1 is KGHSH, CDR2 LQKENI. V shed 6 bases, J shed 5 bases, and the junction held 9 bases outside the gene matches. The data belong to a study of cytomegalovirus exposure and HLA in healthy donors. The study's findings and limits: Among CMV-associated TCR beta chains, most appeared HLA-restricted in a later analysis.

The rearrangement uses TRBV18 and TRBJ1-1; 7 bases line up with TRBD1. This receptor was identified in a woman aged 35 to 49 in good health and CMV-seropositive. Sequencing input: PBMCs. CDR3 region: CASSSNRGETEAFF. The CDR3 DNA reads TGTGCCAGCTCGTCAAACAGGGGAGAGACTGAAGCTTTCTTT.